This T cell receptor beta chain derives from a study of response to subunit inactivated influenza vaccine. Germline CDR1 LGHNA, CDR2 YSLEER. The CDR3 consists of 16 residues. With 0 bases removed from V and 2 bases from J, the gap between germline ends came to 11 bases. Comments on this clonotype: Its specificity is unknown.

Overall study results and limits: Authors suggested seasonal influenza vaccinations each recruit few new T cells.

TCRdb ran MiXCR on the RT-PCR reads and lists one entry per CDR3 protein. The data show roughly 170,000 distinct CDR3 sequences, around 9% seen once. The TCR was taken from a man aged 45-60 years who received an inactivated influenza vaccine. The chain carries TRBV4-3 and TRBJ1-3; D is possibly TRBD1 (6 bases). The source was non-naive T cells sorted from PBMCs, collected on the day of vaccination. As DNA, the CDR3 is TGCGCCAGCAGCCAAGATGGGGGGCTTGCTGGAAACACCATATATTTT. It specifies CASSQDGGLAGNTIYF.